The 28 T cell receptor beta chains given below trace back to one sample, sequenced in a study of blood T cell repertoires in COVID-19. Method: immunoSEQ multiplex PCR; TCRdb's copy keeps in-frame clones and lacks some. The sample lists roughly 360,000 clones, more than 70% occurring once. Sequenced sample: PBMCs or T cells enriched from blood (not recorded which). All receptors derive from a man aged 25 to 45 who had recovered from COVID-19.

The chain has TRBV29-1 and TRBJ2-6; D is unclear. Germline values: CDR1 SQVTM, CDR2 ANQGSEA. This CDR3 contains 15 residues. With 3 bases removed from V and 7 bases from J, the gap between germline ends came to 16 bases. CDR3 sequence reads: CSVEVWAARANVLTF. CDR3 nucleotide sequence: TGCAGCGTTGAGGTCTGGGCCGCTCGCGCCAACGTCCTGACTTTC.

V gene TRBV3-1 (or the pseudogene TRBV3-2) combines with J gene TRBJ1-5; D might be TRBD1 (5 bases). The V gene lost 7 bases and the J gene lost 6 bases, with 16 bases spanning the gap. The CDR3 extends over 14 amino acids. Germline CDR1 and CDR2: LGHDT and YNNKEL (reference sequence). CDR3 in DNA: TGTGCCAGCACTTGGAGGGGTGAAGGTCAGCCCCAGCATTTT. This translates into CASTWRGEGQPQHF.

The chain recombines TRBV5-1 with TRBJ2-5, with TRBD1 identical over 9 bases. The germline V gene has CDR1 SGHRS and CDR2 YFSETQ. V was pared by 4 bases and J by 5 bases, with 6 bases of the junction left unmatched. The CDR3 runs 14 residues. This chain's CDR3 is CASSPGTGKETQYF. As DNA, the CDR3 is TGCGCCAGCAGCCCAGGGACAGGGAAGGAGACCCAGTACTTC.

The chain carries TRBV19 and TRBJ1-1; TRBD1 aligns across 8 bases. The CDR3 covers 14 residues. V lost 6 bases and J lost 4; bases outside the gene matches: 7. Germline CDR1 is LNHDA and CDR2 is SQIVND (reference sequence). CDR3 amino acids: CASRQTGGGTEAFF. CDR3 nucleotides: TGTGCCAGTAGACAAACAGGGGGAGGCACTGAAGCTTTCTTT.

DNA of the CDR3: TGTGCCAGCAGTCGGGGACTAGCGGGTCAAGAGACCCAGTACTTC. This sequence encodes CASSRGLAGQETQYF. V is TRBV5-6 and J is TRBJ2-5; TRBD2 agrees at 12 bases. With 5 bases clipped from V and 2 bases from J, the junction kept 4 bases outside the gene matches. CDR1 and CDR2 from the germline V gene are SGHDT and YYEEEE. This CDR3 is 15 amino acids long.

Regarding this clone: The sample holds other DNA sequences that translate to the same CDR3. This chain joins TRBV5-1 and TRBJ1-1, with 9 positions matching TRBD1. J lost 2 bases, V lost 2 bases, and 1 base had no gene match. The V gene's germline CDR1 is SGHRS and CDR2 YFSETQ. CDR3 size: 14 residues. The CDR3 coding sequence is TGCGCCAGCAGCTTAACAGGGGGCAACACTGAAGCTTTCTTT. As protein: CASSLTGGNTEAFF.

The chain recombines TRBV19 with TRBJ1-6; D possibly corresponds to TRBD1 (6 bases). The CDR3 totals 15 residues. Germline V gene sequence: CDR1 LNHDA, CDR2 SQIVND (reference sequence). V gave up 3 bases and J gave up 10 bases, with 16 bases separating them. CDR3: CASSINAGGGSPLHF. CDR3 DNA: TGTGCCAGTAGTATTAACGCGGGGGGCGGCTCACCCCTCCACTTT.

This chain joins TRBV7-2 and TRBJ1-2; D call uncertain. This CDR3 contains 14 residues. V was shortened by 1 base and J by 0 bases, with 6 bases between the two germline ends. The germline gives CDR1 SGHTA, CDR2 FQGNSA. Written as DNA, the CDR3 is TGTGCCAGCAGCTTAGGAGGGACTAACTATGGCTACACCTTC. This gives the protein CASSLGGTNYGYTF.

The chain links TRBV2 to TRBJ2-7; 7 bases fit TRBD1. This CDR3 comprises 10 residues. V dropped 8 bases and J dropped 8; count of bases not matched to a gene: 3. The germline gives CDR1 SNHLY, CDR2 FYNNEI. The CDR3 DNA sequence: TGTGCCAGCGTGGGACAGCAGCAGTACTTC. As protein: CASVGQQQYF. Supplemented by reference TRBV2 and TRBJ2-7, the full variable domain reads EPEVTQTPSHQVTQMGQEVILRCVPISNHLYFYWYRQILGQKVEFLVSFYNNEISEKSEIFDDQFSVERPDGSNFTLKIRSTKLEDSAMYFCASVGQQQYFGPGTRLTVT.

With regard to this clone: Other nucleotide sequences from this sample produce the same CDR3. The gene calls are TRBV5-4 and TRBJ2-3; 7 bases fit TRBD2. This CDR3 region has 14 residues. Germline V gene data show CDR1 as SGHNT and CDR2 as YYREEE (reference sequence). V lost 0 bases to trimming and J lost 5 bases; unmatched junction nucleotides: 3. As DNA, the CDR3 is TGTGCCAGCAGCTTGGCGGGGGGTGGAGATACGCAGTATTTT. This gives the protein CASSLAGGGDTQYF.

The chain carries TRBV19 and TRBJ2-5; TRBD2 matches 13 bases. This CDR3 contains 17 residues. V gave up 5 bases and J gave up 2 bases; unmatched junction bases: 8. Germline values: CDR1 LNHDA, CDR2 SQIVND (reference sequence). This CDR3 is CASSFTSGGAIQETQYF. In nucleotides, the CDR3 is TGTGCCAGTAGTTTCACTAGCGGGGGGGCAATTCAAGAGACCCAGTACTTC.

The J gene is TRBJ1-1, the V gene TRBV11-2; TRBD1 agrees at 9 bases. Per the germline V gene, CDR1 is SGHAT and CDR2 is FQNNGV. With V trimmed by 1 base and J by 8 bases, 2 bases remained unmatched. The CDR3 loop spans 13 amino acids. CDR3 amino acids: CASSLGTGGEAFF. The CDR3 DNA is TGTGCCAGCAGCTTAGGAACAGGGGGCGAAGCTTTCTTT.

The gene calls are TRBV5-1 and TRBJ2-3; D possibly corresponds to TRBD1 (5 bases). Germline V gene sequence: CDR1 SGHRS, CDR2 YFSETQ. Trimming pared 4 bases from V and 3 bases from J, leaving 18 bases between. The CDR3 covers 16 residues. This chain's CDR3 is CASSRAPGSGTDTQYF. CDR3 in DNA: TGCGCCAGCAGCCGGGCCCCAGGGTCCGGAACAGATACGCAGTATTTT. Complete variable domain (other parts from reference TRBV5-1 and TRBJ2-3): KAGVTQTPRYLIKTRGQQVTLSCSPISGHRSVSWYQQTPGQGLQFLFEYFSETQRNKGNFPGRFSGRQFSNSRSEMNVSTLELGDSALYLCASSRAPGSGTDTQYFGPGTRLTVL.

V gene TRBV9 combines with J gene TRBJ2-6; the match to TRBD1 covers 11 bases. J lost 2 bases, V lost 3 bases, and 7 bases had no gene match. The CDR3 is made up of 18 amino acids. Germline V gene data show CDR1 as SGDLS and CDR2 as YYNGEE. This chain's CDR3 is CASSARGQGGAGANVLTF. The DNA of the CDR3 is TGTGCCAGCAGCGCTAGGGGACAGGGGGGGGCTGGGGCCAACGTCCTGACTTTC.

The rearrangement joins TRBV4-3 to TRBJ2-7; 7 bases align to TRBD1. Losses at the gene ends were 4 bases for V and 0 bases for J; bases not matched to a gene: 6. Germline V CDR1 and CDR2: LGHNA, YSLEER. The CDR3 runs to 15 residues. CDR3 DNA sequence: TGCGCCAGCAGCCCTCAAACAGGGGACTCCTACGAGCAGTACTTC. Protein sequence: CASSPQTGDSYEQYF.

V usage is TRBV24-1 and J usage is TRBJ2-2, with TRBD1 matching 8 bases. The trim removed 4 bases at V and 0 bases at J, leaving 3 bases unmatched. The CDR3 length is 16 residues. Germline V gene sequence: CDR1 KGHDR, CDR2 SFDVKD. CDR3 in amino acids: CATSDSDRANTGELFF. The CDR3 nucleotides are TGTGCCACCAGTGACTCGGACAGGGCGAACACCGGGGAGCTGTTTTTT.

V and J are TRBV5-4 and TRBJ2-5, with D perhaps TRBD2 (6 bases). Germline CDR1 reads SGHNT; CDR2 reads YYREEE (reference sequence). This CDR3 is 16 amino acids long. V was pared by 4 bases and J by 11 bases, with 27 bases between. DNA for the CDR3: TGTGCCAGCAGCGCGGGACTGGGCAAAAGGCCCCTCCCACAGTACTTC. Its translation: CASSAGLGKRPLPQYF. Full variable domain (missing parts from reference TRBV5-4 and TRBJ2-5): ETGVTQSPTHLIKTRGQQVTLRCSSQSGHNTVSWYQQALGQGPQFIFQYYREEENGRGNFPPRFSGLQFPNYSSELNVNALELDDSALYLCASSAGLGKRPLPQYFGPGTRLLVL.

The chain uses TRBV9 and TRBJ1-2; D gene unclear. Germline CDR1 SGDLS, CDR2 YYNGEE. Trimming left V 3 bases short and J 8 bases short, with 11 bases between. The CDR3 consists of 12 residues. In DNA form, the CDR3 reads TGTGCCAGCAGCGATGAAGCCCGGGGCTACACCTTC. Its protein product is CASSDEARGYTF.

The chain is built from TRBV30 and TRBJ1-6; D perhaps matches TRBD1 (5 bases). Germline assignment: CDR1 GTSNPN and CDR2 SVGIG (reference sequence). CDR3 size: 14 residues. V was shortened by 3 bases and J by 3 bases, with 9 bases between the two germline ends. CDR3 sequence: CAWRVGGYNSPLHF. The CDR3 region has the DNA TGTGCCTGGAGAGTCGGGGGCTATAATTCACCCCTCCACTTT.

J is TRBJ2-2 and V is TRBV11-2; 9 nucleotides align to TRBD1. CDR1 is SGHAT, CDR2 FQNNGV, per germline. The CDR3 totals 14 residues. Germline trimming cut 5 bases from V and 4 bases from J; bases unmatched to any gene: 2. The CDR3: CASSPGQGTGELFF. The CDR3 DNA follows: TGTGCCAGCAGCCCGGGACAGGGCACCGGGGAGCTGTTTTTT. Variable domain in full (rest from reference TRBV11-2 and TRBJ2-2): EAGVAQSPRYKIIEKRQSVAFWCNPISGHATLYWYQQILGQGPKLLIQFQNNGVVDDSQLPKDRFSAERLKGVDSTLKIQPAKLEDSAVYLCASSPGQGTGELFFGEGSRLTVL.

This clone is a singleton in its sample. The chain joins TRBV5-1 to TRBJ2-2; D uncertain. This CDR3 has 15 amino acids. The ends were cut back, 5 bases at V and 1 base at J, with 12 bases in the middle. Germline-derived CDR1 and CDR2 are SGHRS and YFSETQ. The CDR3 sequence: CASRSTKENTGELFF. The CDR3 nucleotides read TGCGCCAGCAGGTCTACCAAAGAGAACACCGGGGAGCTGTTTTTT.

The chain links TRBV10-2 to TRBJ2-5; 9 nucleotides align to TRBD2. CDR1 is WSHSY, CDR2 SAAADI, per germline. The CDR3 length is 14 residues. J gave up 2 bases and V 9 bases, and 7 bases lay outside the gene matches. CDR3 residues: CASRFSGGQETQYF. In DNA form, the CDR3 reads TGCGCCAGTAGGTTTAGCGGGGGACAAGAGACCCAGTACTTC.

The rearrangement uses TRBV5-5 and TRBJ1-6; D is possibly TRBD1 (5 bases). Per the germline V gene, CDR1 is SGHKS and CDR2 is YYEKEE (reference sequence). Trimming took 0 bases from V and 7 from J, leaving 8 bases between them. The CDR3 has 14 residues. CDR3 sequence reads: CASSLGQTNSPLHF. In DNA, the CDR3 is TGTGCCAGCAGCTTGGGACAGACCAATTCACCCCTCCACTTT.

The V gene is TRBV9, the J gene TRBJ2-7; D possibly corresponds to TRBD1 (6 bases). Germline CDR1 is SGDLS and CDR2 is YYNGEE. V was clipped by 3 bases and J by 0 bases, with 13 bases between them. The CDR3 contains 15 residues. The CDR3, as DNA: TGTGCCAGCAGCGAAGGACAGTCTAGCTCCTACGAGCAGTACTTC. Residues: CASSEGQSSSYEQYF.

In nucleotides, the CDR3 is TGTGCCTGGAGTACAGGGGCTAATGAAAAACTGTTTTTT. This translates into CAWSTGANEKLFF. The chain recombines TRBV30 with TRBJ1-4, with 7 bases matching TRBD1. The CDR3 runs to 13 residues. From germline, CDR1 is GTSNPN and CDR2 SVGIG (reference sequence). Trimming removed 2 bases from V and 3 bases from J; junction bases left unmatched: 0.

V gene TRBV4-3 combines with J gene TRBJ1-3; D is unresolved. The germline gives CDR1 LGHNA, CDR2 YSLEER. Trimming shortened V by 1 base and J by 4 bases, and 11 bases separated the two germline ends. The CDR3 covers 15 residues. The CDR3 bases are TGCGCCAGCAGCCAAGCGAACGGTGAAGGAAACACCATATATTTT. Its translation: CASSQANGEGNTIYF.

V and J are TRBV4-1 and TRBJ1-3; 7 bases are a match to TRBD1. Trimming took 4 bases from V and 4 from J; bases not matched to a gene: 4. This CDR3 spans 14 amino acids. CDR1 is MGHRA and CDR2 is YSYEKL in the germline V gene. The CDR3 coding sequence is TGCGCCAGCAGCCCGACAGGGCTCGGAAACACCATATATTTT. Its translation: CASSPTGLGNTIYF.

V usage is TRBV21-1 and J usage is TRBJ1-2; TRBD1, as called in the table, went unchecked against the DNA. TRBV21-1 is labeled a pseudogene. The length of the CDR3 is 14 residues. CDR3 nucleotides: TGTGCCAGCAGCAAAGTAAACAGCCACTATGGCTACACCTTC. Amino acids: CASSKVNSHYGYTF.